This TCR beta chain was profiled in a study of T-cell reconstitution after alpha-beta-depleted transplantation in children. Study-wide findings and caveats: Several hundred expanded graft clones reportedly were the source of alpha-beta T cells about two months after transplant. Counts and diversity of T cells one year after transplant came mostly from newly produced T cells. There were some patients whose high TCRbeta diversity at day 60 came from surviving recipient T cells and thymic progenitors.

The TCRbeta library incorporated unique molecular identifiers. TCRdb reprocessed the PCR reads via MiXCR and lists one record per CDR3 protein. Found here are some 200,000 distinct CDR3 sequences, around 7.7% of them singletons; the top ten hold about 40%. This clonotype has just a few counts. Its cognate antigen is unknown. Sequences were derived from PBMCs, mostly from graft donor cells, sampled 360 days after TCRalphabeta/CD19-depleted stem cell transplant. The receptor comes from a male patient aged 2-15 years who had a stem cell transplant for acute myeloid leukemia, so the T cells may come from the graft donor.

Here the CDR3 DNA reads TGTGCCAGCAGTCAACAGACAGGGAACACTGAAGCTTTCTTT. It codes for CASSQQTGNTEAFF. This rearrangement joins TRBV7-2 to TRBJ1-1; a possible D gene is TRBD1 (6 bases). In germline, CDR1 is SGHTA, CDR2 FQGNSA. The CDR3 runs to 14 residues. Trimming shortened V by 6 bases and J by 1 base, and 12 bases separated the two germline ends.